The entry that follows covers one T cell receptor (beta chain) sequence. Germline CDR1 and CDR2: LNHNV and YYDKDF (reference sequence). The trim removed 1 base at V and 0 bases at J, leaving 0 bases unmatched. This CDR3 has 14 amino acids. Data came from immunoSEQ multiplex PCR; TCRdb stores just in-frame clones and leaves some out. The sample gives 23,000 or so clones, approximately 88% of which show up once; 7.8% is in the top ten. The data were taken from a study of PD-1 and CTLA-4 blockade in melanoma. The chain links TRBV15 to TRBJ2-7; 7 bases line up with TRBD1. Specimen: CD8+ T cells from peripheral blood, collected before anti-PD-1 treatment. This TCR came from a human donor with melanoma. The CDR3 spells CATSRGQGSYEQYF. Here the CDR3 DNA reads TGTGCCACCAGCAGAGGACAGGGCTCCTACGAGCAGTACTTC.